This is a list of T cell receptor beta chains from one sample in a study of kidney transplant recipient with SARS-CoV-2 infection. TCRdb used MiXCR to reprocess the reads, holding one entry per CDR3 protein. The sample carries 200,000 to 300,000 distinct CDR3 sequences, around 26% recorded once. The input for sequencing was a blood sample, taken at baseline and on day 111 from a kidney transplant recipient. These TCRs come from a male patient in his thirties who had COVID-19 and was a kidney transplant recipient. Some T cells may be the graft donor's. CDR3s include the opening cysteine and the closing phenylalanine or tryptophan. A D gene is named only where the DNA matches it firmly. Only part of the rows carry a size: once, few, many, or a class if the clone is expanded.

d_call: TRBD1
j_call: TRBJ2-3
clone_size: .
v_call: TRBV11-1
cdr3_nt: TGTGCCAGCAAGAGACAGGGAACGCGGTATTTT
cdr3_aa: CASKRQGTRYF

d_call: .
j_call: TRBJ1-2
clone_size: many
v_call: TRBV7-6
cdr3_nt: TGTGCCAGCAGCACGGCTGTTGAATCTCGAAAGACCTATGGCTACACCTTC
cdr3_aa: CASSTAVESRKTYGYTF

d_call: TRBD2
j_call: TRBJ2-1
clone_size: few
v_call: TRBV30
cdr3_nt: TGTGCCTGGAGTACGGGACTAGTGGGGGGGGGAGATGAGCAGTTCTTC
cdr3_aa: CAWSTGLVGGGDEQFF

d_call: .
j_call: TRBJ2-1
clone_size: many
v_call: TRBV6-5
cdr3_nt: TGTGCCAGCTCCGAGGGGCGGTCCTTGAGCTCCTACAATGAGCAGTTCTTC
cdr3_aa: CASSEGRSLSSYNEQFF

d_call: .
j_call: TRBJ2-2
clone_size: .
v_call: TRBV24-1
cdr3_nt: .
cdr3_aa: CATSDLFGPGNTGEPFF

d_call: TRBD2
j_call: TRBJ2-1
clone_size: few
v_call: TRBV12-3/TRBV12-4
cdr3_nt: TGTGCCAGCAGGGGACTAGCGGGAGGGTTTGGCAATGAGCAGTTCTTC
cdr3_aa: CASRGLAGGFGNEQFF

d_call: TRBD1
j_call: TRBJ2-7
clone_size: many
v_call: TRBV10-3
cdr3_nt: TGTGCCATCAGTGAGTCGGGACAGGGTGGGTCCTACGAGCAGTACTTC
cdr3_aa: CAISESGQGGSYEQYF

d_call: .
j_call: TRBJ2-6
clone_size: many
v_call: TRBV9
cdr3_nt: TGTGCCAGCAGCGTAGTTGCAGGGGCCAACGTCCTGACTTTC
cdr3_aa: CASSVVAGANVLTF

d_call: TRBD1
j_call: TRBJ1-2
clone_size: many
v_call: TRBV4-3
cdr3_nt: TGCGCCAGCAGCCGCTCGGACAGGGGATACTATGGCTACACCTTC
cdr3_aa: CASSRSDRGYYGYTF

d_call: .
j_call: TRBJ1-2
clone_size: .
v_call: TRBV5-4
cdr3_nt: TGTGCCAGCGTGCATGTCGTACCAGGAAAGACCTATGGCTACACCTTC
cdr3_aa: CASVHVVPGKTYGYTF

d_call: .
j_call: TRBJ1-1
clone_size: many
v_call: TRBV6-6
cdr3_nt: TGTGCCAGCAGCCTAAACCGGGACACTGAAGCTTTCTTT
cdr3_aa: CASSLNRDTEAFF

d_call: TRBD2
j_call: TRBJ2-5
clone_size: .
v_call: TRBV5-1
cdr3_nt: TGCGCCAGCTCTGACGGGGGGGCCCGGGAGACCCAGTACTTC
cdr3_aa: CASSDGGARETQYF

d_call: TRBD1
j_call: TRBJ1-2
clone_size: many
v_call: TRBV9
cdr3_nt: TGTGCCAGCAGCGGGGGACAGGGGAACTATGGCTACACCTTC
cdr3_aa: CASSGGQGNYGYTF

d_call: .
j_call: TRBJ2-1
clone_size: .
v_call: TRBV5-4
cdr3_nt: TGTGCCAGCAGCTTGGTTCTGGACGATGAGCAGTTCTTC
cdr3_aa: CASSLVLDDEQFF

d_call: .
j_call: TRBJ1-2
clone_size: many
v_call: TRBV12-5
cdr3_nt: TGTGCTAGTGGTGCCGCGATTTTGCAGGGAAAGACCTATGGCTACACCTTC
cdr3_aa: CASGAAILQGKTYGYTF

d_call: .
j_call: TRBJ1-2
clone_size: many
v_call: TRBV20-1
cdr3_nt: TGCAGTGCTAGCTCTGGACGGAACTATGGCTACACCTTC
cdr3_aa: CSASSGRNYGYTF

d_call: TRBD2
j_call: TRBJ2-2
clone_size: many
v_call: TRBV3-1
cdr3_nt: TGTGCCAGCAGCCAGAGGGGTCTAGCGGGATCCGGCCGCGGCGGGGAGCTGTTTTTT
cdr3_aa: CASSQRGLAGSGRGGELFF

d_call: .
j_call: TRBJ1-2
clone_size: .
v_call: TRBV20-1
cdr3_nt: TGCAGTGCTGCAGTGCGGCTGTTTCGAAAGACCTATGGCTACACCTTC
cdr3_aa: CSAAVRLFRKTYGYTF

d_call: .
j_call: TRBJ2-5
clone_size: .
v_call: TRBV7-6
cdr3_nt: TGTGCCAGCAGCTTAGCAGGGGGAACGTCGGGAGAGACCCAGTACTTC
cdr3_aa: CASSLAGGTSGETQYF

d_call: TRBD1
j_call: TRBJ1-5
clone_size: .
v_call: TRBV28
cdr3_nt: TGTGCCAGCAATACATGGAGGGGGCTTCAGCCCCAGCATTTT
cdr3_aa: CASNTWRGLQPQHF

d_call: TRBD1
j_call: TRBJ1-6
clone_size: many
v_call: TRBV6-5
cdr3_nt: TGTGCCAGCAGTTTCACTGTTTACAGGGGTGGCAATTCACCCCTCCACTTT
cdr3_aa: CASSFTVYRGGNSPLHF

d_call: .
j_call: TRBJ2-1
clone_size: .
v_call: TRBV12-3/TRBV12-4
cdr3_nt: TGTGCCAGCAGTCCCCCACAGGGACTGATCCCCGAGACTTTCAGGAATGAGCAGTTCTTC
cdr3_aa: CASSPPQGLIPETFRNEQFF

d_call: .
j_call: TRBJ2-5
clone_size: many
v_call: TRBV18
cdr3_nt: TGTGCCAGCTCACCTAACTCGGGAGAGACCCAGTACTTC
cdr3_aa: CASSPNSGETQYF

d_call: TRBD2
j_call: TRBJ2-7
clone_size: many
v_call: TRBV7-9
cdr3_nt: TGTGCCAGCAGCCCCCCGGGAACTAGCGGGAAAGGGTACGAGCAGTACTTC
cdr3_aa: CASSPPGTSGKGYEQYF

d_call: .
j_call: TRBJ1-5
clone_size: many
v_call: TRBV5-1
cdr3_nt: TGCGCCAGCAGCTTGTCGGGCAGTAGCAATCAGCCCCAGCATTTT
cdr3_aa: CASSLSGSSNQPQHF

d_call: .
j_call: TRBJ1-2
clone_size: many
v_call: TRBV5-8
cdr3_nt: TGTGCCAGCTGCAGTAGTCATCCACGAAAGACCTATGGCTACACCTTC
cdr3_aa: CASCSSHPRKTYGYTF